This TCR beta chain came from a study of tumor-infiltrating lymphocytes in primary liver carcinoma. Study-wide background: Subjects presented with primary liver carcinoma managed by surgical resection. The patients, men and women alike, were aged 30 to 69 years. Samples gave roughly 3.65 to 7.5 million productive TCRbeta reads, similar across tissue types. Findings of the study overall: Tumor-adjacent and tumor-blood pairs showed less overlap than tumor region pairs.

Trimming at V came to 8 bases and at J to 5 bases, leaving 13 bases not matched to a gene. The CDR3 length is 16 residues. In germline, CDR1 is MNHEY, CDR2 SVGEGT. Remarks on this clonotype: The antigen is unknown.

Making TCR beta cDNA involved around 500 ng total RNA and a constant-region primer. What produced the TCR beta libraries was three nested multiplex PCR rounds using slightly modified ARM-PCR. The two initial PCR rounds, roughly 11 cycles each, used TRBV1-TRBV30 forward and C-beta reverse primers. TCRdb passed the multiplex PCR reads through MiXCR, listing each CDR3 protein once. The sample holds over 250,000 distinct CDR3 sequences, about three fifths seen once. The source of the blood RNA was unsorted whole blood, and germline DNA was extracted as well. The sequenced sample consisted of peripheral blood. The receptor comes from a woman younger than 45 with primary liver carcinoma and hepatitis B virus infection. This chain links TRBV6-2 or TRBV6-3 with TRBJ2-1; 9 bases are a match to TRBD1. This CDR3 is CASGPGVTGGNNEQFF. The CDR3 region has the DNA TGTGCCAGCGGCCCAGGAGTGACAGGGGGTAACAATGAGCAGTTCTTC.